Listed below are T cell receptor beta chains from one sample, sequenced in a study of shared clonotypes between healthy human individuals. Clones were sequenced by immunoSEQ multiplex PCR, and TCRdb holds only the in-frame ones, with some missing. This table has about 600,000 clones, more than 95% appearing once. The material sequenced was naive CD4+ T cells sorted from blood. The receptors originated from a woman under 40 in good health. Both conserved end residues are part of each CDR3. The order of the fields is D gene, V gene, clone size, J gene, CDR3 protein, CDR3 DNA. D genes are given only for firm matches. A row's size may be missing; if present it is once, few, many or a size class.

D: NA; V: TRBV27; size: NA; J: TRBJ1-1; CDR3: CASSLSGSTTGYTEAFF; DNA: TGTGCCAGCAGTTTATCTGGGAGCACTACGGGGTACACTGAAGCTTTCTTT
D: TRBD1; V: TRBV7-9; size: NA; J: TRBJ2-7; CDR3: CASSLPQGFAYEQYF; DNA: TGTGCCAGCAGCTTACCACAGGGGTTTGCCTACGAGCAGTACTTC
D: TRBD1; V: TRBV28; size: NA; J: TRBJ1-5; CDR3: CASSATGTGKGNQPQHF; DNA: TGTGCCAGCAGTGCCACCGGGACAGGAAAAGGGAATCAGCCCCAGCATTTT
D: NA; V: TRBV28; size: NA; J: TRBJ2-5; CDR3: CASSFPSPGPGQYF; DNA: TGTGCCAGCAGTTTCCCTTCTCCGGGTCCCGGGCAGTACTTC
D: NA; V: TRBV18; size: NA; J: TRBJ2-1; CDR3: CASSPSGTWYNEQFF; DNA: TGTGCCAGCTCACCCTCCGGGACATGGTACAATGAGCAGTTCTTC
D: TRBD1; V: TRBV28; size: NA; J: TRBJ1-2; CDR3: CASSLGTGPMRGYTF; DNA: TGTGCCAGCAGTTTAGGGACAGGGCCCATGAGGGGCTACACCTTC
D: NA; V: TRBV5-8; size: NA; J: TRBJ2-1; CDR3: CASSQAGSGSYNEQFF; DNA: TGTGCCAGCAGCCAAGCCGGCTCCGGCTCCTACAATGAGCAGTTCTTC
D: NA; V: TRBV6-1; size: NA; J: TRBJ1-3; CDR3: CASSADTISGNTIYF; DNA: TGTGCCAGCAGCGCGGACACAATCTCTGGAAACACCATATATTTT
D: TRBD2; V: TRBV6-6; size: NA; J: TRBJ2-7; CDR3: CASSKPGAGDPYEQYF; DNA: TGTGCCAGCAGTAAACCGGGAGCGGGGGACCCTTACGAGCAGTACTTC
D: TRBD2; V: TRBV10-1; size: NA; J: TRBJ2-7; CDR3: CASSDSGAEQYF; DNA: TGCGCCAGCAGTGATAGCGGGGCCGAGCAGTACTTC
D: TRBD1; V: TRBV6-6; size: NA; J: TRBJ2-2; CDR3: CASTIQGARELFF; DNA: TGTGCCAGCACCATACAGGGGGCCCGGGAGCTGTTTTTT
D: NA; V: TRBV5-1; size: NA; J: TRBJ2-3; CDR3: CASSSEQIGDTQYF; DNA: TGCGCCAGCAGCTCGGAGCAGATCGGAGATACGCAGTATTTT
D: NA; V: TRBV20-1; size: NA; J: TRBJ2-7; CDR3: CSARSTAGQYF; DNA: TGCAGTGCTCGAAGCACGGCAGGCCAGTACTTC
D: NA; V: TRBV7-8; size: NA; J: TRBJ2-5; CDR3: CASSQRTALQETQYF; DNA: TGTGCCAGCAGCCAAAGGACAGCCCTCCAAGAGACCCAGTACTTC
D: TRBD2; V: TRBV14; size: NA; J: TRBJ2-2; CDR3: CASSPGLAGGTGELFF; DNA: TGTGCCAGCAGCCCGGGACTAGCGGGAGGAACCGGGGAGCTGTTTTTT
D: NA; V: TRBV19; size: NA; J: TRBJ2-7; CDR3: CASSGTGLRAYEQYF; DNA: TGTGCCAGTAGTGGGACCGGACTCCGAGCGTACGAGCAGTACTTC
D: NA; V: TRBV21-1; size: NA; J: TRBJ2-7; CDR3: CASIPHRAGGGQEQYF; DNA: TGTGCCAGCATACCCCACCGAGCGGGAGGAGGTCAAGAGCAGTACTTC
D: TRBD1; V: TRBV5-5; size: NA; J: TRBJ2-1; CDR3: CASSAGTGPYNEQFF; DNA: TGTGCCAGCAGTGCTGGGACAGGCCCTTACAATGAGCAGTTCTTC
D: NA; V: TRBV25-1; size: NA; J: TRBJ1-4; CDR3: CASSVGNEKLFF; DNA: TGTGCCAGCAGTGTAGGGAATGAAAAACTGTTTTTT
D: NA; V: TRBV6-1; size: NA; J: TRBJ1-2; CDR3: CASSPNRDGHGYTF; DNA: TGTGCCAGCAGTCCAAACCGGGACGGCCATGGCTACACCTTC
D: TRBD1; V: TRBV27; size: NA; J: TRBJ2-1; CDR3: CASSLERQGFYNEQFF; DNA: TGTGCCAGCAGTTTAGAGAGACAGGGTTTCTACAATGAGCAGTTCTTC
D: NA; V: TRBV25-1; size: NA; J: TRBJ2-3; CDR3: CASSSALDTQYF; DNA: TGTGCCAGCAGTAGCGCACTTGATACGCAGTATTTT
D: NA; V: TRBV7-8; size: NA; J: TRBJ2-3; CDR3: CASSLKSSTSTDTQYF; DNA: TGTGCCAGCAGCTTAAAGAGCAGTACTAGCACAGATACGCAGTATTTT
D: NA; V: TRBV10-1; size: NA; J: TRBJ2-7; CDR3: CASSEGGTTYEQYF; DNA: TGCGCCAGCAGTGAAGGGGGGACCACCTACGAGCAGTACTTC
D: TRBD1; V: TRBV11-2; size: NA; J: TRBJ1-3; CDR3: CASSLAGQGSYGNTIYF; DNA: TGTGCCAGCAGCTTAGCGGGACAGGGCAGCTATGGAAACACCATATATTTT
D: TRBD1; V: TRBV10-3; size: NA; J: TRBJ1-4; CDR3: CAISGGQGATNEKLFF; DNA: TGTGCCATCAGTGGGGGACAGGGAGCAACTAATGAAAAACTGTTTTTT
D: NA; V: TRBV23-1; size: NA; J: TRBJ2-2; CDR3: CASSQSGRHRNTGELFF; DNA: TGCGCCAGCAGTCAATCAGGGAGACACCGGAACACCGGGGAGCTGTTTTTT
D: TRBD2; V: TRBV4-2; size: NA; J: TRBJ2-5; CDR3: CASSHLSSGFYQETQYF; DNA: TGTGCCAGCAGCCACCTATCTAGCGGATTTTACCAAGAGACCCAGTACTTC
D: NA; V: TRBV11-3; size: NA; J: TRBJ1-3; CDR3: CASSPRANGNTIYF; DNA: TGTGCCAGCAGCCCTCGTGCTAATGGAAACACCATATATTTT
D: NA; V: TRBV6-5; size: NA; J: TRBJ2-7; CDR3: CASSYSTGDYEQYF; DNA: TGTGCCAGCAGTTACTCGACGGGGGACTACGAGCAGTACTTC
D: NA; V: TRBV5-4; size: NA; J: TRBJ1-2; CDR3: CASSLEALRGYTF; DNA: TGTGCCAGCAGCCTGGAGGCTTTGCGAGGCTACACCTTC
D: TRBD2; V: TRBV7-2; size: NA; J: TRBJ2-7; CDR3: CASSPGTSVPYEQYF; DNA: TGTGCCAGCAGCCCCGGGACTAGCGTCCCCTACGAGCAGTACTTC
D: NA; V: TRBV2; size: NA; J: TRBJ1-5; CDR3: CASRGVGQPQHF; DNA: TGTGCCAGCAGAGGGGTGGGTCAGCCCCAGCATTTT
D: TRBD1; V: TRBV29-1; size: NA; J: TRBJ2-7; CDR3: CSVRTGGPISYEQYF; DNA: TGCAGCGTTCGGACAGGGGGACCCATCTCCTACGAGCAGTACTTC
D: TRBD1; V: TRBV19; size: NA; J: TRBJ1-1; CDR3: CASRGQVLMNTEAFF; DNA: TGTGCCAGTAGGGGACAGGTACTTATGAACACTGAAGCTTTCTTT
D: TRBD2; V: TRBV19; size: once; J: TRBJ2-7; CDR3: CASSVHRASGSSPLYEQYF; DNA: TGTGCCAGTAGTGTACACCGGGCTAGCGGGAGTTCCCCCCTCTACGAGCAGTACTTC
D: TRBD2; V: TRBV18; size: NA; J: TRBJ2-3; CDR3: CASSPGGDWTDTQYF; DNA: TGTGCCAGCTCACCGGGAGGGGATTGGACAGATACGCAGTATTTT
D: TRBD1; V: TRBV2; size: NA; J: TRBJ2-3; CDR3: CASSKVGQISTDTQYF; DNA: TGTGCCAGCAGTAAAGTGGGACAGATTAGCACAGATACGCAGTATTTT
D: TRBD1; V: TRBV19; size: NA; J: TRBJ1-4; CDR3: CASSIRDRINEKLFF; DNA: TGTGCCAGTAGTATTAGGGACAGGATAAATGAAAAACTGTTTTTT
D: TRBD1; V: TRBV11-2; size: NA; J: TRBJ2-2; CDR3: CASSLGFRDRYTGELFF; DNA: TGTGCCAGCAGCTTAGGCTTCCGGGACAGATACACCGGGGAGCTGTTTTTT
D: NA; V: TRBV27; size: NA; J: TRBJ2-7; CDR3: CASSPELRLIYEQYF; DNA: TGTGCCAGCAGCCCCGAGCTTAGGCTGATCTACGAGCAGTACTTC
D: TRBD2; V: TRBV2; size: NA; J: TRBJ2-2; CDR3: CASSRLAGGSNTGELFF; DNA: TGTGCCAGCAGTCGACTAGCGGGCGGTTCGAACACCGGGGAGCTGTTTTTT
D: NA; V: TRBV7-6; size: few; J: TRBJ2-5; CDR3: CASSLTLLAQQETQYF; DNA: TGTGCCAGCAGCTTAACCTTACTAGCCCAACAAGAGACCCAGTACTTC
D: NA; V: TRBV15; size: NA; J: TRBJ2-5; CDR3: CATSRVNQGGRLARGTQYF; DNA: TGTGCCACCAGCAGAGTAAACCAGGGGGGCAGGCTAGCCAGAGGGACCCAGTACTTC
D: NA; V: TRBV5-6; size: NA; J: TRBJ2-7; CDR3: CASSPGPNYEQYF; DNA: TGTGCCAGCAGCCCGGGCCCCAACTACGAGCAGTACTTC
D: NA; V: TRBV6-1; size: NA; J: TRBJ1-3; CDR3: CASREDTSGNTIYF; DNA: TGTGCCAGCAGAGAGGACACCTCTGGAAACACCATATATTTT
D: TRBD2; V: TRBV5-1; size: NA; J: TRBJ2-1; CDR3: CASSLVRTSGINEQFF; DNA: TGCGCCAGCAGCTTGGTCCGGACTAGCGGGATTAATGAGCAGTTCTTC
D: NA; V: TRBV13; size: NA; J: TRBJ2-3; CDR3: CASSPSTDTQYF; DNA: TGTGCCAGCAGCCCGAGCACAGATACGCAGTATTTT
D: NA; V: TRBV2; size: NA; J: TRBJ2-7; CDR3: CASSLHEQYF; DNA: TGTGCCAGCAGTCTCCACGAGCAGTACTTC
D: NA; V: TRBV7-2; size: once; J: TRBJ1-5; CDR3: CASSWFFGSNQPQHF; DNA: TGTGCCAGCAGCTGGTTTTTTGGGAGCAATCAGCCCCAGCATTTT
D: NA; V: TRBV7-9; size: NA; J: TRBJ1-2; CDR3: CASSGRPYGYTF; DNA: TGTGCCAGCTCCGGCAGACCCTATGGCTACACCTTC
D: NA; V: TRBV18; size: NA; J: TRBJ2-4; CDR3: CASSPSATRDIQYF; DNA: TGTGCCAGCTCACCTTCGGCGACAAGAGACATTCAGTACTTC
D: TRBD1; V: TRBV6-6; size: few; J: TRBJ1-2; CDR3: CASSYSTGDYGYTF; DNA: TGTGCCAGCAGTTACTCGACAGGGGACTATGGCTACACCTTC
D: NA; V: TRBV11-3; size: NA; J: TRBJ2-1; CDR3: CASSLGGALDNEQFF; DNA: TGTGCCAGCAGCTTAGGGGGGGCCTTAGACAATGAGCAGTTCTTC
D: NA; V: TRBV4-1; size: once; J: TRBJ1-4; CDR3: CASSLATREKLFF; DNA: TGCGCCAGCAGCCTCGCTACTCGGGAAAAACTGTTTTTT
D: NA; V: TRBV5-6; size: NA; J: TRBJ2-2; CDR3: CASSLYGNTGELFF; DNA: TGTGCCAGCAGCTTGTACGGGAACACCGGGGAGCTGTTTTTT
D: NA; V: TRBV10-2; size: NA; J: TRBJ2-7; CDR3: CASSTGPFPDYEQYF; DNA: TGCGCCAGCAGTACAGGACCTTTTCCCGACTACGAGCAGTACTTC
D: TRBD2; V: TRBV5-1; size: NA; J: TRBJ2-3; CDR3: CASSSLAGGPTDTQYF; DNA: TGCGCCAGCAGCTCACTAGCGGGAGGGCCGACAGATACGCAGTATTTT
D: TRBD1; V: TRBV15; size: NA; J: TRBJ1-2; CDR3: CATSRATGQGYGYTF; DNA: TGTGCCACCAGCAGAGCCACGGGACAGGGCTATGGCTACACCTTC